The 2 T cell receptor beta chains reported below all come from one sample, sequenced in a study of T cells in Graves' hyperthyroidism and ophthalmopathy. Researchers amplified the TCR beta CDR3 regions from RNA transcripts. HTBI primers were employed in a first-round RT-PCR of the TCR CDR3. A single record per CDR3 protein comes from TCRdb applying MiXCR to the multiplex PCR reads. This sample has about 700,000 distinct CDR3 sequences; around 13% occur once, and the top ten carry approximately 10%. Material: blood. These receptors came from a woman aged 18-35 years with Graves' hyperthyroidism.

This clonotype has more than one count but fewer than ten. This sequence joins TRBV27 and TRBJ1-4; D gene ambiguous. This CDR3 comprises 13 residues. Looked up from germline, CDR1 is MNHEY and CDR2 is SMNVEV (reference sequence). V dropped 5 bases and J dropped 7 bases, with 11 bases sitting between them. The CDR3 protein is CASSPINREKLFF. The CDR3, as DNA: TGTGCCAGCAGTCCCATTAACCGTGAAAAACTGTTTTTT.

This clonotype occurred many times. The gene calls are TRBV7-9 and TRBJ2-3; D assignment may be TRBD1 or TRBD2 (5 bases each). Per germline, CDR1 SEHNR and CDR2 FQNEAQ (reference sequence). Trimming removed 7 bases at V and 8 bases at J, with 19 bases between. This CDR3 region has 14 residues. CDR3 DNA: TGTGCCAGCACCGCCTTTGGGGCAGGAGGTACGCAGTATTTT. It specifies CASTAFGAGGTQYF.